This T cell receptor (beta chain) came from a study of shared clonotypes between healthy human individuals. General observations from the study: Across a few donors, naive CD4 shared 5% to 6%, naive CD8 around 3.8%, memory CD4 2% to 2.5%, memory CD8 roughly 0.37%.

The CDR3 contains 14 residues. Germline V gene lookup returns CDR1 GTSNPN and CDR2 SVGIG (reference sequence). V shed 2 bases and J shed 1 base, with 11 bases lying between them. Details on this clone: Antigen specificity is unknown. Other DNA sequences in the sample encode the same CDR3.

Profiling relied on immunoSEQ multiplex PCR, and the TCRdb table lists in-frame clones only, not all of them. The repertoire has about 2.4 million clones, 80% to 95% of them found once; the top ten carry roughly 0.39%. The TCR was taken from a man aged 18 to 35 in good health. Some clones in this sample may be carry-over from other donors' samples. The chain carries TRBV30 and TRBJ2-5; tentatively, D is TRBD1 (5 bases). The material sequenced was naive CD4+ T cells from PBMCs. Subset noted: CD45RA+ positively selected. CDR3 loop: CAWSRDSPQETQYF. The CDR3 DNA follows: TGTGCCTGGAGTAGAGACAGTCCCCAAGAGACCCAGTACTTC.